This TCR beta chain was sequenced for a study of cytomegalovirus exposure and HLA in healthy donors. Findings and limits, study-wide: When analyzed later, the rates of TCR association showed variation by HLA locus, with DRB1 the most and HLA-C the fewest.

The PCR employed 60 Vbeta primers together with 13 Jbeta primers. Sequenced by immunoSEQ multiplex PCR; TCRdb stores in-frame clones only, minus some. The repertoire has more than 90,000 clones, around four fifths of them found once; the top ten carry 1.5% to 2%. As regards this clone: Antigen specificity is unknown.

The sequencing input was PBMCs. The sequence was obtained from a man aged 35-49 years in good health and CMV-seronegative.

CDR3 bases: TGTGCCACAAGGGGACAGGGAAACAATGAGCAGTTCTTC. Its translation is CATRGQGNNEQFF. The chain joins TRBV19 to TRBJ2-1, with TRBD1 identical over 9 bases. The CDR3 length is 13 residues. The V and J ends lost 10 bases and 5 bases, in that order; junction bases with no gene match: 6. The germline V gene has CDR1 LNHDA and CDR2 SQIVND (reference sequence).